The count of the clone carrying this T cell receptor beta chain is one. The data were taken from a study of control samples from healthy donors and cancer patients. The table came from immunoSEQ multiplex PCR; TCRdb's copy has only in-frame clones and leaves some out. Among approximately 100,000 clones listed, about 81% were seen once. The CDR3 spans 16 residues. Germline assignment: CDR1 SGHAT and CDR2 FQDESV (reference sequence). Trimming pared 5 bases from V and 1 base from J, leaving 15 bases between. The sequencing sample was made of PBMCs. This TCR was recovered from a man aged 65-85 years with lung cancer. The genes are TRBV11-1 and TRBJ2-4; possibly TRBD2 for D (7 bases). The CDR3 is CASSEGGFGAKNIQYF. CDR3 sequence (DNA): TGTGCCAGCAGCGAGGGGGGGTTTGGGGCCAAAAACATTCAGTACTTC. Complete variable domain (other parts from reference TRBV11-1 and TRBJ2-4): EAEVAQSPRYKITEKSQAVAFWCDPISGHATLYWYRQILGQGPELLVQFQDESVVDDSQLPKDRFSAERLKGVDSTLKIQPAELGDSAMYLCASSEGGFGAKNIQYFGAGTRLSVL.